This T cell receptor beta chain was recorded in a study of blood T cell repertoires in COVID-19. Study-level information: COVID-19 samples collected from the United States, Italy and Spain covered acute and convalescent phases.

Original data processing: From reference gene primer amplification, estimates of nucleated cell counts were derived. Sequenced by immunoSEQ multiplex PCR; TCRdb stores in-frame clones only, minus some. V, J and clone size derive from that table, while D and trimming were established from the DNA sequence. The repertoire holds around 160,000 clones, with about 81% as singletons. The germline V gene encodes CDR1 MDHEN and CDR2 SYDVKM. Trimming at V came to 3 bases and at J to 11 bases, leaving 4 bases not matched to a gene. CDR3 length: 12 residues. The rearrangement joins TRBV28 to TRBJ2-1; 7 bases map to TRBD1. This sequence was found in a woman older than 75 with acute or convalescent COVID-19. Material: peripheral blood. The CDR3 protein is CASSFPRGKQFF. The CDR3, as DNA: TGTGCCAGCAGTTTTCCCAGGGGGAAGCAGTTCTTC.